This T cell receptor beta chain was recorded in a study of blood T cell repertoires in COVID-19. At the level of the study: Collection of acute and convalescent COVID-19 samples took place in the United States, Italy and Spain. In each case, the material was cDNA or gDNA derived from T cells, B-cell-depleted T cells, or PBMCs.

The Seattle site enrolled patients during active infection and followed them longitudinally. J lost 6 bases, V lost 3 bases, and 10 bases had no gene match. The CDR3 extends over 14 amino acids. Germline V gene data show CDR1 as DFQATT and CDR2 as SNEGSKA (reference sequence). Method: immunoSEQ multiplex PCR; TCRdb's copy keeps in-frame clones and lacks some. Counted here are a few hundred thousand clones, around 91% occurring once; the ten biggest clones make up around 0.98%. The TCR was taken from a middle-aged woman with COVID-19, enrolled during active disease. Sequencing was done on a sample of peripheral blood. The gene calls are TRBV20-1 and TRBJ2-7, with 8 positions matching TRBD1. The CDR3 DNA follows: TGCAGTGCTAGTTTGGGCAGGGGGCTTCTCGAGCAGTACTTC. Amino acids: CSASLGRGLLEQYF.